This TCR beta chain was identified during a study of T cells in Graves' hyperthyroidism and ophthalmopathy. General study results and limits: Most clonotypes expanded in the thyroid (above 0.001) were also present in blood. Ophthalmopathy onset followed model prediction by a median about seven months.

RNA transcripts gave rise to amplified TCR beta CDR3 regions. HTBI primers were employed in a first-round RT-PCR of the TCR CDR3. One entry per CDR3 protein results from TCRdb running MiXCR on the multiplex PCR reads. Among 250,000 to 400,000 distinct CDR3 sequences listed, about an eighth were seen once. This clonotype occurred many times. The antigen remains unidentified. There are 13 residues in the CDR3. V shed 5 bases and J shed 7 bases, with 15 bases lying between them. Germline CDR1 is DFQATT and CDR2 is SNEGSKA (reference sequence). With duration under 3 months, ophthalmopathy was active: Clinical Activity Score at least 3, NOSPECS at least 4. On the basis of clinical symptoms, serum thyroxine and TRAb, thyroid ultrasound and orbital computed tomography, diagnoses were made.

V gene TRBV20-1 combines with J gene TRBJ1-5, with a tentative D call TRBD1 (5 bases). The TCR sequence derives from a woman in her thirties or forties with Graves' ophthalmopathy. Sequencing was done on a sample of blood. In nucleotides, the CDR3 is TGCAGTGCTGGGGGTAGGGAGGGGCAGCCCCAGCATTTT. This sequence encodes CSAGGREGQPQHF.